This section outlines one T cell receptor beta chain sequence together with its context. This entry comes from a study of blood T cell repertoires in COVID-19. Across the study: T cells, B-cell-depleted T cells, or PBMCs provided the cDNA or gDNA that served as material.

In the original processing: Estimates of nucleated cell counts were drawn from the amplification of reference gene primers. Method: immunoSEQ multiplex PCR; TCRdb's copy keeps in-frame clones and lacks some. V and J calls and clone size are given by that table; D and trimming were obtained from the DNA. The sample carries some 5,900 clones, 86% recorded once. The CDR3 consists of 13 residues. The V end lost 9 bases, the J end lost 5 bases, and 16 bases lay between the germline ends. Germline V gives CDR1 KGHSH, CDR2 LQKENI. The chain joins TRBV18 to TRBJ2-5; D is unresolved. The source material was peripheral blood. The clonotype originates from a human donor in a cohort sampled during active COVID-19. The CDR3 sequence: CASGEMLDETQYF. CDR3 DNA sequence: TGTGCCAGTGGTGAGATGCTAGACGAGACCCAGTACTTC.